The T cell receptor (beta chain) under discussion was sequenced for a study of cytomegalovirus exposure and HLA in healthy donors. Findings and limits, study-wide: In an earlier analysis, about 87% or about 30%: the productive usage of most TCR beta V segments. Fewer N-insertions than the approximately 700-donor mean were reportedly shown by an Asian-associated ancestry cluster in a later analysis. Analysis performed later found roughly 17,000 TCR beta sequences associated with HLA alleles at 0.05 false discovery rate.

Germline V gene sequence: CDR1 SGHTA, CDR2 FQGNSA. The length of the CDR3 is 15 residues. Trimming removed 0 bases at V and 5 bases at J, with 14 bases between. Regarding donors, all were healthy bone marrow donors. PCR amplification relied on 60 Vbeta primers (plus 13 Jbeta primers). The assay was immunoSEQ multiplex PCR, and TCRdb's table has in-frame clones only and misses some. Here the sample spans roughly 170,000 clones, roughly 85% being singletons. This clone was detected once. Antigen specificity is unknown. This sequence was found in a man younger than 40 in good health and CMV-seronegative. Input material: PBMCs. J is TRBJ2-7 and V is TRBV7-2; a possible D gene is TRBD1 (5 bases). CDR3 DNA sequence: TGTGCCAGCAGCTTAGCGTACCAGGGTGAACACGAGCAGTACTTC. It translates to CASSLAYQGEHEQYF.